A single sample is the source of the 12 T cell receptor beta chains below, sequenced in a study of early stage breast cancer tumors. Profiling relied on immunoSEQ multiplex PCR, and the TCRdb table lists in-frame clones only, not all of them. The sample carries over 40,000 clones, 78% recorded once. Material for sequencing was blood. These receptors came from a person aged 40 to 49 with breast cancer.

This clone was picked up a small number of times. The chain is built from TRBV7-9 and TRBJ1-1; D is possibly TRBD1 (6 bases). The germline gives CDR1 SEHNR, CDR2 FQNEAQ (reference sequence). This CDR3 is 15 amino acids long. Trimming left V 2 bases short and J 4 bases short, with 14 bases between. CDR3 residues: CASSLQGGLSTEAFF. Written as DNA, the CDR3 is TGTGCCAGCAGCTTACAAGGGGGACTTTCCACTGAAGCTTTCTTT.

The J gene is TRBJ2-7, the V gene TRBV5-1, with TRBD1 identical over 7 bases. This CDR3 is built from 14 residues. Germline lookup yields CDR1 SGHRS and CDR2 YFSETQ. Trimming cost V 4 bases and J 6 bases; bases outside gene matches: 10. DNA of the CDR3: TGCGCCAGCAGCCTAGGGGGCCTAGTACCCGAGCAGTACTTC. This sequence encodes CASSLGGLVPEQYF. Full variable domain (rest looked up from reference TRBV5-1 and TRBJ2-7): KAGVTQTPRYLIKTRGQQVTLSCSPISGHRSVSWYQQTPGQGLQFLFEYFSETQRNKGNFPGRFSGRQFSNSRSEMNVSTLELGDSALYLCASSLGGLVPEQYFGPGTRLTVT.

CDR3 region: CAWSLTGFQPQHF. The CDR3 DNA is TGTGCCTGGAGCCTGACAGGGTTTCAGCCCCAGCATTTT. The chain joins TRBV30 to TRBJ1-5; TRBD1 agrees at 7 bases. CDR1 is GTSNPN and CDR2 is SVGIG in the germline V gene (reference sequence). V gave up 3 bases and J gave up 6 bases; unmatched junction bases: 5. The CDR3 is 13 amino acids.

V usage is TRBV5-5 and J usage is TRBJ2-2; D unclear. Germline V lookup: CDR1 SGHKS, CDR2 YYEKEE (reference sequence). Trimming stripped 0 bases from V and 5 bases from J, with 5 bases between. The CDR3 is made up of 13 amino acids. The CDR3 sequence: CASSLGLTGELFF. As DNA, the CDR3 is TGTGCCAGCAGCTTGGGGTTGACCGGGGAGCTGTTTTTT.

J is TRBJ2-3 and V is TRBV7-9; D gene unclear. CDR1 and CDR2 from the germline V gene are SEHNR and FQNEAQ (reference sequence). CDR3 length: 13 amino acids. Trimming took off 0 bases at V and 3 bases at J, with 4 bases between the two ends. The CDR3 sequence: CASSLARTDTQYF. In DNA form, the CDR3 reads TGTGCCAGCAGCTTAGCCAGGACAGATACGCAGTATTTT.

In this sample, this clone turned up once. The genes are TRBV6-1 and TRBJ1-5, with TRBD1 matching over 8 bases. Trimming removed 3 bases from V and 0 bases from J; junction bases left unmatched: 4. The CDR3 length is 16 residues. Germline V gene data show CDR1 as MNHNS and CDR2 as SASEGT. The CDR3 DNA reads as TGTGCCAGCAGTGATCCCAGGGGGCATAGCAATCAGCCCCAGCATTTT. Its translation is CASSDPRGHSNQPQHF.

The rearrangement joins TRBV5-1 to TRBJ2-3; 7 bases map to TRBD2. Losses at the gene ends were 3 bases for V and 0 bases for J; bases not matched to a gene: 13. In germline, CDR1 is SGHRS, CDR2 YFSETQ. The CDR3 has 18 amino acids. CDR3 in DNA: TGCGCCAGCAGCTGGGGGGGGTCGACATCTACTAGCACAGATACGCAGTATTTT. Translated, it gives CASSWGGSTSTSTDTQYF.

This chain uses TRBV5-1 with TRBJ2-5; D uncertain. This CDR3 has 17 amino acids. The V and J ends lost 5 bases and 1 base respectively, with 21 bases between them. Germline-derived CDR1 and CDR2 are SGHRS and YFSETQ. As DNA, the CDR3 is TGCGCCAGCAGACCTGGCGCCGGCGCTGGCCTCCAAGAGACCCAGTACTTC. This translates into CASRPGAGAGLQETQYF.

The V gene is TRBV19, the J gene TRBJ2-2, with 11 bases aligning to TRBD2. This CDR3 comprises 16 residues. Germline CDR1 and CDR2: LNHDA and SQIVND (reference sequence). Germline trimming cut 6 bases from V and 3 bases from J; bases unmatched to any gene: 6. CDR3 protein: CASSRLAGIDTGELFF. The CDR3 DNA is TGTGCCAGTAGCCGACTAGCGGGGATAGACACCGGGGAGCTGTTTTTT.

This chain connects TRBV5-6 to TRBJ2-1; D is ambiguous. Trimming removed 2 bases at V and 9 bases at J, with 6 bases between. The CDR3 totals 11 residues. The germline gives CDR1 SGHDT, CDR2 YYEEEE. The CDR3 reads CASSFGPEQFF. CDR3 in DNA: TGTGCCAGCAGCTTCGGACCTGAGCAGTTCTTC.

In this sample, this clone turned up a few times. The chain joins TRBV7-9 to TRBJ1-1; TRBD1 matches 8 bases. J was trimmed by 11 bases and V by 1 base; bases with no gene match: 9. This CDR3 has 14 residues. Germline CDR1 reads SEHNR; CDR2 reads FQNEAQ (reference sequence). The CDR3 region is CASSLEPRDRLAFF. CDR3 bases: TGTGCCAGCAGCTTAGAACCGCGGGACAGGCTGGCTTTCTTT.

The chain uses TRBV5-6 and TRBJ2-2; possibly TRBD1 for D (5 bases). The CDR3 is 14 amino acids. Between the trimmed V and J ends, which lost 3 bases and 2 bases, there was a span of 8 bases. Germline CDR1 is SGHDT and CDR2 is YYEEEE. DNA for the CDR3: TGTGCCAGCAGCTGGGGCTACAACACCGGGGAGCTGTTTTTT. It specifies CASSWGYNTGELFF.